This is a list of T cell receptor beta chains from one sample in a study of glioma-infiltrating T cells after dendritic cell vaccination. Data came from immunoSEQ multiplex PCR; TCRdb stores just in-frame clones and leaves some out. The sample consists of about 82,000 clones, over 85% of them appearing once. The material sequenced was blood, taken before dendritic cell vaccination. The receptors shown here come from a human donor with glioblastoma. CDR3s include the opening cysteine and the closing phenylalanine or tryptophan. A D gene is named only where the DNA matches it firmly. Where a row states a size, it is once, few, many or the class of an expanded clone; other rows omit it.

CDR3 protein: CAWSVAGLASNEQFF; CDR3 DNA: TGTGCCTGGAGTGTAGCTGGACTAGCCAGTAATGAGCAGTTCTTC; V gene: TRBV30; J gene: TRBJ2-1; D gene: TRBD2; clone size: -
CDR3 protein: CASSPRGGDEKLFF; CDR3 DNA: TGTGCCAGCAGTCCCCGGGGGGGTGATGAAAAACTGTTTTTT; V gene: TRBV6-5; J gene: TRBJ1-4; D gene: -; clone size: -
CDR3 protein: CASTGLRASYNEQFF; CDR3 DNA: TGTGCCAGCACGGGTCTCAGGGCATCCTACAATGAGCAGTTCTTC; V gene: TRBV6-1; J gene: TRBJ2-1; D gene: -; clone size: -
CDR3 protein: CASSLTGFGYEQYF; CDR3 DNA: TGTGCCAGCAGCTTAACGGGATTTGGCTACGAGCAGTACTTC; V gene: TRBV7-2; J gene: TRBJ2-7; D gene: -; clone size: once
CDR3 protein: CASSWGQGSANYGYTF; CDR3 DNA: TGTGCCAGCAGCTGGGGGCAGGGGTCAGCTAACTATGGCTACACCTTC; V gene: TRBV5-6; J gene: TRBJ1-2; D gene: -; clone size: -
CDR3 protein: CASSEALQGRRAFF; CDR3 DNA: TGTGCCAGCAGTGAAGCGCTTCAGGGCAGAAGGGCTTTCTTT; V gene: TRBV6-1; J gene: TRBJ1-1; D gene: -; clone size: -
CDR3 protein: CASSEIREKLFF; CDR3 DNA: TGCGCCAGCAGTGAGATCAGGGAAAAACTGTTTTTT; V gene: TRBV10-2; J gene: TRBJ1-4; D gene: -; clone size: -
CDR3 protein: CASITRDRGPNTEAFF; CDR3 DNA: TGTGCCAGTATTACCCGGGACAGGGGCCCCAACACTGAAGCTTTCTTT; V gene: TRBV19; J gene: TRBJ1-1; D gene: TRBD1; clone size: -
CDR3 protein: CASSAPTVYETQYF; CDR3 DNA: TGTGCCAGCAGCGCCCCGACAGTGTATGAGACCCAGTACTTC; V gene: TRBV11-2; J gene: TRBJ2-5; D gene: -; clone size: -
CDR3 protein: CASGRRLAGFYNEQFF; CDR3 DNA: TGTGCCAGTGGCCGTAGACTAGCGGGTTTCTACAATGAGCAGTTCTTC; V gene: TRBV19; J gene: TRBJ2-1; D gene: TRBD2; clone size: -
CDR3 protein: CSVGAFGGGELFF; CDR3 DNA: TGCAGCGTTGGCGCTTTCGGGGGAGGAGAGCTGTTTTTT; V gene: TRBV29-1; J gene: TRBJ2-2; D gene: -; clone size: -
CDR3 protein: CASRRDLANEKLFF; CDR3 DNA: TGTGCCAGCAGGCGGGACCTGGCTAATGAAAAACTGTTTTTT; V gene: TRBV11-2; J gene: TRBJ1-4; D gene: -; clone size: -
CDR3 protein: CASSEGGFDGYTF; CDR3 DNA: TGTGCCAGCAGTGAGGGGGGTTTCGATGGCTACACCTTC; V gene: TRBV2; J gene: TRBJ1-2; D gene: -; clone size: -
CDR3 protein: CASSSRATGELFF; CDR3 DNA: TGTGCCAGCAGCTCCAGGGCGACCGGGGAGCTGTTTTTT; V gene: TRBV11-3; J gene: TRBJ2-2; D gene: -; clone size: -
CDR3 protein: CASSPSGSPYNEQFF; CDR3 DNA: TGCGCCAGCAGCCCTAGCGGGAGTCCCTACAATGAGCAGTTCTTC; V gene: TRBV5-1; J gene: TRBJ2-1; D gene: TRBD2; clone size: -
CDR3 protein: CAISESEREKLFF; CDR3 DNA: TGTGCCATCAGTGAGTCGGAGAGGGAAAAACTGTTTTTT; V gene: TRBV10-3; J gene: TRBJ1-4; D gene: -; clone size: -
CDR3 protein: CASSLPGQGAFNEQFF; CDR3 DNA: TGTGCCAGCTCATTGCCGGGACAGGGGGCGTTCAATGAGCAGTTCTTC; V gene: TRBV18; J gene: TRBJ2-1; D gene: TRBD1; clone size: -
CDR3 protein: CAWSRGSVTEAFF; CDR3 DNA: TGTGCCTGGTCCAGGGGCTCGGTGACTGAAGCTTTCTTT; V gene: TRBV30; J gene: TRBJ1-1; D gene: -; clone size: -
CDR3 protein: CASSPLAGASLNEQFF; CDR3 DNA: TGTGCCAGCAGCCCTCTAGCGGGAGCGTCTCTCAATGAGCAGTTCTTC; V gene: TRBV7-9; J gene: TRBJ2-1; D gene: TRBD2; clone size: once
CDR3 protein: CASSLRVNTGELFF; CDR3 DNA: TGCGCCAGCAGCTTGCGGGTGAACACCGGGGAGCTGTTTTTT; V gene: TRBV5-1; J gene: TRBJ2-2; D gene: -; clone size: -
CDR3 protein: CASSNRPGETGELFF; CDR3 DNA: TGCGCCAGCAGCAACAGACCCGGGGAGACCGGGGAGCTGTTTTTT; V gene: TRBV5-1; J gene: TRBJ2-2; D gene: -; clone size: -
CDR3 protein: CASSQAWEQFF; CDR3 DNA: TGTGCCAGCAGCCAAGCGTGGGAGCAGTTCTTC; V gene: TRBV7-9; J gene: TRBJ2-1; D gene: -; clone size: -
CDR3 protein: CASSIGTTDTQYF; CDR3 DNA: TGTGCCAGCAGCATCGGGACTACAGATACGCAGTATTTT; V gene: TRBV5-6; J gene: TRBJ2-3; D gene: -; clone size: once
CDR3 protein: CSVADRGSEAFF; CDR3 DNA: TGCAGCGTTGCAGACAGGGGTTCTGAAGCTTTCTTT; V gene: TRBV29-1; J gene: TRBJ1-1; D gene: TRBD1; clone size: once